The clone carrying this T cell receptor beta chain was seen a single time. What it binds is unknown. The template was RNA from unsorted bulk tissue. The normal lung tissue was taken more than 3 cm from the tumor edge. Chemotherapy-naive patients with new lung cancer underwent thoracic surgery in China, August–late 2014. This entry is derived from a study of tumor and adjacent non-tumor tissue in lung cancer. Study-level background: Patients comprised some eleven adenocarcinoma, a couple of squamous cell carcinoma and 1 small cell lung cancer. The patients, 10 to 11 men and roughly 5 women, were about 31 to 76 with stage I to III disease. Study-level points and caveats: Significantly higher TCR diversity was found in tumor than normal lung.

Trimming took off 7 bases at V and 10 bases at J, with 17 bases between the two ends. CDR1 is SGHAT and CDR2 is FQNNGV in the germline V gene. The CDR3 has 14 amino acids. A modified ARM-PCR protocol with three rounds of nested PCR amplified TCRbeta. MiXCR, run by TCRdb on the multiplex PCR reads, gives a single entry per CDR3 protein. The table has 80,000 to 130,000 distinct CDR3 sequences, approximately 65% seen once; the top ten hold roughly 19%. Input material: distant non-tumor lung tissue. The receptor comes from a man between 25 and 39 years old with non-small cell lung cancer. V is TRBV11-2 and J is TRBJ1-6; unclear D gene. The CDR3 DNA is TGTGCCAGCAACTTGAGCTGGTGCGGATCACCCCTCCACTTT. It yields the protein CASNLSWCGSPLHF.